The 29 T cell receptor beta chains presented below share a single source sample, sequenced in a study of blood T cell repertoires in COVID-19. Sequencing was performed with immunoSEQ multiplex PCR; in TCRdb, only in-frame clones are kept and a portion is missing. This table has some 120,000 clones, more than 65% appearing once. Specimen: peripheral blood. Source of these receptors: a human donor in a cohort sampled during active COVID-19.

The chain is built from TRBV11-3 and TRBJ2-2; 11 bases match TRBD2. V lost 5 bases, J lost 3 bases, and 2 bases stayed unmatched. This CDR3 region has 15 residues. Germline CDR1 and CDR2: SGHNT and YENEEA. CDR3 amino acids: CASSRSGGDTGELFF. In DNA, the CDR3 is TGTGCCAGCAGCCGTAGCGGGGGGGACACCGGGGAGCTGTTTTTT. Filled out from reference TRBV11-3 and TRBJ2-2, the complete variable domain reads EAGVVQSPRYKIIEKKQPVAFWCNPISGHNTLYWYLQNLGQGPELLIRYENEEAVDDSQLPKDRFSAERLKGVDSTLKIQPAELGDSAVYLCASSRSGGDTGELFFGEGSRLTVL.

This chain joins TRBV27 and TRBJ1-4; D possibly corresponds to TRBD1 (5 bases). Germline CDR1 reads MNHEY; CDR2 reads SMNVEV (reference sequence). This CDR3 is 14 amino acids long. The CDR3 DNA reads as TGTGTGACAGCAAGGGGCCCTGCCGGTGAAAAACTGTTTTTT. As protein: CVTARGPAGEKLFF.

This chain links TRBV28 with TRBJ2-1; D is perhaps TRBD1 (5 bases). Germline V gene data show CDR1 as MDHEN and CDR2 as SYDVKM. Trimming shortened V by 6 bases and J by 0 bases, and 18 bases separated the two germline ends. This CDR3 is built from 17 residues. DNA for the CDR3: TGTGCCAGCAGCGACAGCTTGGGTCTGGGCTCCTACAATGAGCAGTTCTTC. As protein: CASSDSLGLGSYNEQFF.

The chain couples TRBV20-1 to TRBJ2-4; TRBD2 might be the D (7 bases). Trimming pared 3 bases from V and 7 bases from J, leaving 22 bases between. The CDR3 contains 16 residues. Germline values: CDR1 DFQATT, CDR2 SNEGSKA (reference sequence). The CDR3 coding sequence is TGCAGTGCTAGTTGGGCCGGCGGGGGCCCTGGGAACATTCAGTACTTC. It specifies CSASWAGGGPGNIQYF.

The chain carries TRBV5-1 and TRBJ2-7, with TRBD2 as a possible D gene (5 bases). The V gene's germline CDR1 is SGHRS and CDR2 YFSETQ. The CDR3 runs 15 residues. The V end was cut by 5 bases, the J end by 2 bases, with 17 bases between. Here the CDR3 reads CASRMNPSGAYEQYF. For the CDR3, the DNA is TGCGCCAGCAGGATGAACCCGAGCGGAGCCTACGAGCAGTACTTC.

At least ten counts were recorded for this clone. This chain joins TRBV6-5 and TRBJ2-1; 14 bases agree with TRBD2. In germline, CDR1 is MNHEY, CDR2 SVGAGI. Unmatched junction bases numbered 3, after V lost 8 bases and J lost 9 bases. The CDR3 loop spans 13 amino acids. The CDR3 DNA is TGTGCCAGCGCGACTAGCGGGGGGGTTGAGCAGTTCTTC. Its translation is CASATSGGVEQFF.

The chain uses TRBV18 and TRBJ2-2, with D tentatively TRBD1 (5 bases). Trimming left V 0 bases short and J 1 base short, with 9 bases between. Per germline, CDR1 KGHSH and CDR2 LQKENI. This CDR3 spans 16 amino acids. CDR3 DNA sequence: TGTGCCAGCTCACCACCTTCAGGGTGGAACACCGGGGAGCTGTTTTTT. This codes for CASSPPSGWNTGELFF.

The chain is built from TRBV4-2 and TRBJ1-2; D may be TRBD1 (6 bases). The CDR3 loop spans 17 amino acids. V shed 0 bases and J shed 0 bases, with 14 bases lying between them. Germline values: CDR1 LGHNA, CDR2 YNFKEQ. The CDR3 DNA is TGTGCCAGCAGCCAAGATCTTCAGGGGCGGACTAACTATGGCTACACCTTC. Amino acids: CASSQDLQGRTNYGYTF.

The chain uses TRBV27 and TRBJ2-7; tentatively, D is TRBD1 (5 bases). CDR1 is MNHEY, CDR2 SMNVEV, per germline (reference sequence). Trimming removed 5 bases from V and 2 bases from J, with 16 bases in between. The CDR3 loop spans 15 amino acids. The CDR3 nucleotides read TGTGCCAGCAGTCGCCGACAGCCTGCGACCTACGAGCAGTACTTC. It is translated as CASSRRQPATYEQYF.

The table lists this clone with many counts. V usage is TRBV27 and J usage is TRBJ1-1; D perhaps matches TRBD1 (6 bases). Germline-derived CDR1 and CDR2 are MNHEY and SMNVEV (reference sequence). The CDR3 totals 15 residues. Deletions cut 4 bases from V and 1 base from J, with 13 bases between. CDR3 sequence reads: CASSSLPTGNTEAFF. The DNA for the CDR3 is TGTGCCAGCAGTTCCCTCCCGACAGGGAACACTGAAGCTTTCTTT.

This clone was detected only a few times. V and J are TRBV3-1 (or the pseudogene TRBV3-2) and TRBJ1-1; possible D gene TRBD1, 5 bases. The CDR3 is 13 amino acids. The V gene's germline CDR1 is LGHDT and CDR2 YNNKEL (reference sequence). Trimming removed 3 bases from V and 5 bases from J, with 10 bases in between. The DNA for the CDR3 is TGTGCCAGCAGCCATCAGGGTAGGACTGAAGCTTTCTTT. Protein product: CASSHQGRTEAFF.

There are a few counts of this clone. The V and J genes are TRBV3-1 (or the pseudogene TRBV3-2) and TRBJ1-3; 8 nucleotides match TRBD1. The CDR3 totals 16 residues. Germline assignment: CDR1 LGHDT and CDR2 YNNKEL (reference sequence). Trimming at V came to 0 bases and at J to 8 bases, leaving 9 bases not matched to a gene. CDR3 sequence reads: CASSQDLGGQGDTIYF. CDR3 bases: TGTGCCAGCAGCCAAGATTTGGGAGGACAGGGAGACACCATATATTTT.

This chain connects TRBV30 to TRBJ1-5; the D is unclear. The germline V gene has CDR1 GTSNPN and CDR2 SVGIG (reference sequence). The CDR3 is 13 amino acids. Trimming took 2 bases from V and 4 from J, leaving 9 bases between them. The CDR3 region has the DNA TGTGCCTGGAGTACCGAGGGTAATCAGCCCCAGCATTTT. Translation: CAWSTEGNQPQHF.

The chain uses TRBV6-2 or TRBV6-3 and TRBJ1-2; 8 bases match TRBD1. The V segment lost 6 bases and the J segment 2 bases; nucleotides outside the gene matches: 5. Germline V gene data show CDR1 as MNHEY and CDR2 as SVGEGT. The length of the CDR3 is 14 residues. The CDR3 here is CASSPDRDNYGYTF. The DNA for the CDR3 is TGTGCCAGCAGCCCGGACAGGGACAACTATGGCTACACCTTC.

The CDR3: CAARDSLWDEQFF. CDR3 coding DNA: TGTGCCGCCCGGGACTCCCTTTGGGATGAGCAGTTCTTC. The chain carries TRBV30 and TRBJ2-1; possible D gene TRBD2, 6 bases. Looked up from germline, CDR1 is GTSNPN and CDR2 is SVGIG (reference sequence). The CDR3 consists of 13 residues. Trimming stripped 8 bases from V and 8 bases from J, with 19 bases between.

The V gene is TRBV11-3, the J gene TRBJ2-1; TRBD2 might be the D (5 bases). V lost 2 bases and J 7 bases, leaving 9 bases between the germline ends. This CDR3 has 13 amino acids. Germline loops: CDR1 SGHNT, CDR2 YENEEA. DNA for the CDR3: TGTGCCAGCAGCTTACTAGCCTCAAATGAGCAGTTCTTC. This sequence encodes CASSLLASNEQFF.

The chain uses TRBV12-2 and TRBJ1-5. TRBV12-2 counts as a pseudogene. CDR3 length: 14 amino acids. CDR3 residues: CASRLGTQCQPQHF. As DNA, the CDR3 is TGTGCAAGTCGCTTAGGGACTCAGTGTCAGCCCCAGCATTTT.

This rearrangement joins TRBV5-1 to TRBJ2-5; tentative D call: TRBD1 (5 bases). CDR3 length: 16 residues. The V gene lost 0 bases and the J gene lost 1 base, with 13 bases spanning the gap. CDR1 SGHRS and CDR2 YFSETQ come from the germline V gene. The CDR3 DNA follows: TGCGCCAGCAGCTTGGGGTCCTTAAGGGGCCAAGAGACCCAGTACTTC. Translated: CASSLGSLRGQETQYF.

The chain recombines TRBV7-8 with TRBJ2-7; tentative D call: TRBD1 (5 bases). Per germline, CDR1 SGHVS and CDR2 FQNEAQ. V lost 1 base to trimming and J lost 5 bases, with 6 bases between them. This CDR3 comprises 12 residues. CDR3 sequence reads: CASSLVRDEQYF. DNA of the CDR3: TGTGCCAGCAGCTTAGTCAGGGACGAGCAGTACTTC.

V is TRBV7-9 and J is TRBJ2-1; 8 bases are a match to TRBD1. CDR1 and CDR2 (germline): SEHNR, FQNEAQ (reference sequence). CDR3 size: 17 residues. The junction had 7 bases not matched to a gene; V was cut back by 1 base and J by 2 bases. The CDR3 DNA follows: TGTGCCAGCAGCTTAGGGTATCGGGGACAGGCCTACAATGAGCAGTTCTTC. Residues: CASSLGYRGQAYNEQFF.

CDR3 sequence reads: CASSSQGLGVEAFF. In DNA form, the CDR3 reads TGTGCCAGCAGCTCACAGGGGCTCGGTGTCGAAGCTTTCTTT. The chain joins TRBV7-8 to TRBJ1-1, with 7 bases fitting TRBD1. Germline CDR1 and CDR2: SGHVS and FQNEAQ. Unmatched junction bases numbered 10, after V lost 4 bases and J lost 8 bases. This CDR3 has 14 residues.

The chain recombines TRBV14 with TRBJ2-6; the D gene is possibly TRBD2 (5 bases). This CDR3 contains 20 residues. V was clipped by 1 base and J by 0 bases, with 19 bases between them. CDR1 and CDR2 from the germline V gene are SGHDN and FVKESK. CDR3 in DNA: TGTGCCAGCAGCCAAGGAAACAGAGGGTATTCTAGCTCTGGGGCCAACGTCCTGACTTTC. This encodes CASSQGNRGYSSSGANVLTF. The complete variable domain, with remaining parts taken from reference TRBV14 and TRBJ2-6, reads EAGVTQFPSHSVIEKGQTVTLRCDPISGHDNLYWYRRVMGKEIKFLLHFVKESKQDESGMPNNRFLAERTGGTYSTLKVQPAELEDSGVYFCASSQGNRGYSSSGANVLTFGAGSRLTVL.

The chain combines TRBV27 with TRBJ1-1; D ambiguous. Trimming stripped 6 bases from V and 10 bases from J, with 12 bases between. Per germline, CDR1 MNHEY and CDR2 SMNVEV (reference sequence). The CDR3 has 11 amino acids. In nucleotides, the CDR3 is TGTGCCAGCAGGGAACGAGAGCGAGCTTTCTTT. Protein sequence: CASRERERAFF.

This rearrangement joins TRBV11-2 to TRBJ2-7, with TRBD1 as a possible D gene (5 bases). The V end was cut by 3 bases, the J end by 2 bases, with 11 bases between. Per germline, CDR1 SGHAT and CDR2 FQNNGV. The CDR3 is 14 amino acids. The CDR3 loop is CASSLTQVPYEQYF. The CDR3 DNA reads as TGTGCCAGCAGCTTGACACAGGTTCCCTACGAGCAGTACTTC.

This clone was seen a handful of times. The rearrangement uses TRBV7-8 and TRBJ2-1; 7 positions match TRBD2. The CDR3 is made up of 18 amino acids. The junction had 14 bases not matched to a gene; V was cut back by 1 base and J by 5 bases. From germline, CDR1 is SGHVS and CDR2 FQNEAQ. CDR3 coding DNA: TGTGCCAGCAGCTTAGGGAGACTAGCACCTGCGAGGAACAATGAGCAGTTCTTC. Encoded protein: CASSLGRLAPARNNEQFF.

This chain joins TRBV27 and TRBJ2-7, with 9 bases identical to TRBD2. Trimming took 5 bases from V and 3 from J; bases not matched to a gene: 8. CDR3 size: 15 residues. CDR1 is MNHEY, CDR2 SMNVEV, per germline (reference sequence). The CDR3 loop reads CASSPASGIGYEQYF. CDR3 nucleotide sequence: TGTGCCAGCAGTCCAGCTAGCGGGATTGGCTACGAGCAGTACTTC.

This chain connects TRBV19 to TRBJ1-5; TRBD1 might be the D (6 bases). The length of the CDR3 is 14 residues. Deletions cut 7 bases from V and 5 bases from J, with 15 bases between. CDR1 and CDR2 (germline): LNHDA, SQIVND (reference sequence). The CDR3 sequence: CASNPGQLHQPQHF. CDR3 DNA sequence: TGTGCCAGTAACCCCGGACAGCTTCATCAGCCCCAGCATTTT.

The J gene is TRBJ2-2, the V gene TRBV7-6; 8 bases line up with TRBD1. Looked up from germline, CDR1 is SGHVS and CDR2 is FNYEAQ. Trimming removed 4 bases from V and 1 base from J; junction bases left unmatched: 8. This CDR3 contains 17 residues. CDR3 in amino acids: CASSYPPGTGNTGELFF. The CDR3 DNA follows: TGTGCCAGCAGCTATCCTCCCGGGACAGGGAACACCGGGGAGCTGTTTTTT.

The chain uses TRBV6-5 and TRBJ1-2, with a possible D match to TRBD1 (5 bases). Trimming stripped 6 bases from V and 1 base from J, with 9 bases between. CDR1 and CDR2 from the germline V gene are MNHEY and SVGAGI. The CDR3 covers 13 residues. DNA of the CDR3: TGTGCCAGCAGACCTGACAGTAACTATGGCTACACCTTC. As protein: CASRPDSNYGYTF.